This T cell receptor (beta chain) was observed in a study of blood T cell repertoires in COVID-19 (dated by TCRdb to the early 2020s). Background for the entire study: Samples from collaborators originated in the United States, Italy and Spain and spanned both the acute and convalescent phases of COVID-19. Where available, HLA class I and class II types were obtained from metadata supplied by the sample provider rather than from assay-based typing. Deeply sampled blood TCRbeta repertoires from subjects exposed to, actively infected with, or recovered from COVID-19 were included in the dataset. Samples were obtained from the ongoing ImmuneRACE study (first 160 participants) and from 950 to 1,500 subjects provided by 6 global collaborators. The material from the prospective study consisted of cDNA or gDNA derived from T cells, B-cell-depleted T cells, or PBMCs. Nearly every sample came with metadata listing a de-identified subject ID, COVID-19 status, age in years and sex. A freely available public database, intended as a resource for researchers studying the immune response to SARS-CoV-2, is where the repertoires were released.

Whole blood was collected in K2EDTA tubes by collaborating institutions according to the institutions' own protocols. For TCRbeta analysis, collaborator samples were shipped as frozen whole blood, as isolated PBMCs, or as DNA extracted from either sample type. TCRbeta CDR3 regions were amplified from genomic DNA by means of the immunoSEQ Assay, a bias-controlled multiplex PCR. For the original study's pipeline: Nucleated cell counts per sample were estimated from amplification of reference gene primers within the assay. Sequence reads were collapsed and filtered to measure the absolute abundance of every unique TCRbeta CDR3 rearrangement. For each sample, productive Simpson clonality was calculated as the square root of Simpson's diversity index over productive rearrangements. Entries here come from immuneACCESS through TCRdb and include only in-frame sequences with V and J called. Some clones fail to appear in such tables; in the studies checked, an unresolved V gene covers under half of the shortfall, and the cause of the remainder is unknown. V and J calls and clone size come straight from that table; D and trimming were deduced from the DNA. This sample is represented by 100,000 to 150,000 clones; around 80% of them were singletons. Of the sample, more than 1.5% is held by the ten largest clones.

V is reduced by 0 bases and J by 2 bases, leaving a spacing of 11 bases between them. Looking up the germline V gene yields CDR1 SGHTA and CDR2 FQGTGA. There are 16 amino acids in the CDR3, from cysteine to phenylalanine inclusive. The kept DNA is CDR3 alone, 48 bases in frame from the first base. What the study reported, not specific to this receptor: The amount of clinical and demographic metadata varied by source and participant and was provided uncurated.

Worth noting for this clone: The antigen it recognizes is unknown. Per-nucleotide qualities are absent, and no much larger clonotype sits a single base away.

The sample comprised peripheral blood. The sequence is built from TRBV7-3 and TRBJ2-1; perhaps TRBD1 is the D gene, with 5 bases matching. The receptor was derived from a man aged 70 or older with acute or convalescent COVID-19. This receptor carries the CDR3 CASSLTAGPAYNEQFF. The DNA sequence is given as TGTGCCAGCAGCTTAACAGCAGGGCCCGCCTACAATGAGCAGTTCTTC.